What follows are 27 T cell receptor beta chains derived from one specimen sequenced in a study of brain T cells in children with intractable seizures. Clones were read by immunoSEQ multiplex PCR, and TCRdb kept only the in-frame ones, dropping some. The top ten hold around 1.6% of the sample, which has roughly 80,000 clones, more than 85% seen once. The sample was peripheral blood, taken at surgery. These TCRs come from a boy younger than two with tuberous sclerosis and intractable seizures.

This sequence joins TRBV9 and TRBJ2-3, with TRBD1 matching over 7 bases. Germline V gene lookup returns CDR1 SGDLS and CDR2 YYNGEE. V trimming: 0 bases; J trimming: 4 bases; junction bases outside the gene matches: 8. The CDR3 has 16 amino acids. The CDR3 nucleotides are TGTGCCAGCAGCGTAGCCCCTAACAGGGGTGCAGATACGCAGTATTTT. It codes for CASSVAPNRGADTQYF.

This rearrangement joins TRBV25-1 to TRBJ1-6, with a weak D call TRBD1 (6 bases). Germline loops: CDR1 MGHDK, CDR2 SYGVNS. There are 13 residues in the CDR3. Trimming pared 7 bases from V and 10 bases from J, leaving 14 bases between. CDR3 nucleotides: TGTGCCAGCACGGGGGCATTCCGCTCACCCCTCCACTTT. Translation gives CASTGAFRSPLHF. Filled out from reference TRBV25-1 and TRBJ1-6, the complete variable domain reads EADIYQTPRYLVIGTGKKITLECSQTMGHDKMYWYQQDPGMELHLIHYSYGVNSTEKGDLSSESTVSRIRTEHFPLTLESARPSHTSQYLCASTGAFRSPLHFGNGTRLTVT.

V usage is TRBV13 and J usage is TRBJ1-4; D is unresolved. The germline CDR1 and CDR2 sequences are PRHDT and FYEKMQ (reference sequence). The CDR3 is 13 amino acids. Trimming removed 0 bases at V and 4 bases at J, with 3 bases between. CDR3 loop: CASSLGYNEKLFF. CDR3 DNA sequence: TGTGCCAGCAGCTTAGGTTATAATGAAAAACTGTTTTTT.

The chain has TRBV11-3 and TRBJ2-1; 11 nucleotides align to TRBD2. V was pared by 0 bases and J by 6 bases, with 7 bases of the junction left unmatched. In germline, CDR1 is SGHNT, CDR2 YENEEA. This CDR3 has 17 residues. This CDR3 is CASSLDYTSGSGNEQFF. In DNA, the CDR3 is TGTGCCAGCAGCTTAGATTACACTAGCGGGAGCGGCAATGAGCAGTTCTTC.

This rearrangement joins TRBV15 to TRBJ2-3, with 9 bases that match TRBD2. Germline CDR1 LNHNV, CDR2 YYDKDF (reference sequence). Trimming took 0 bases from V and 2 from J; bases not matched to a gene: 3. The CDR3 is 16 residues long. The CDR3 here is CATSRDASGATDTQYF. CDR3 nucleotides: TGTGCCACCAGCAGAGATGCTAGCGGGGCCACAGATACGCAGTATTTT.

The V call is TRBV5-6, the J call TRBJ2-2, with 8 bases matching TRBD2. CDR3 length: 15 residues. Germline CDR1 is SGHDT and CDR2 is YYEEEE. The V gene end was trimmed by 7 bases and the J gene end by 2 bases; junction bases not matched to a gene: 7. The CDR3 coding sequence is TGTGCCAGCCATGGGGCGGGAGGTAACACCGGGGAGCTGTTTTTT. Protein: CASHGAGGNTGELFF.

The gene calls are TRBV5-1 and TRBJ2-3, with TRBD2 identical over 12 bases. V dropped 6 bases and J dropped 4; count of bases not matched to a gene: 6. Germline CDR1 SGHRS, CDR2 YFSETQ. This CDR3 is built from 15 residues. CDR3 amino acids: CASMRTSGTADTQYF. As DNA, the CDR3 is TGCGCCAGCATGCGGACTAGCGGGACGGCAGATACGCAGTATTTT.

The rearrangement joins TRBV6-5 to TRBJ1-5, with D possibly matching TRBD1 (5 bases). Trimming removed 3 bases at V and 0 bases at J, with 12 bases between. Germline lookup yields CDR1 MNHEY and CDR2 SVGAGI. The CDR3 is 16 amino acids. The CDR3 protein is CASSYGGGASNQPQHF. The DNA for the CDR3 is TGTGCCAGCAGTTATGGAGGAGGGGCTAGCAATCAGCCCCAGCATTTT.

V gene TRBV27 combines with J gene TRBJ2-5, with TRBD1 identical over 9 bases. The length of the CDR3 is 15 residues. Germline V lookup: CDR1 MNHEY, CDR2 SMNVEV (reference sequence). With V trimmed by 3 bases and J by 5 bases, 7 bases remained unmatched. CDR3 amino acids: CASSFTHRGPETQYF. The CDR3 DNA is TGTGCCAGCAGTTTTACCCACAGGGGGCCGGAGACCCAGTACTTC.

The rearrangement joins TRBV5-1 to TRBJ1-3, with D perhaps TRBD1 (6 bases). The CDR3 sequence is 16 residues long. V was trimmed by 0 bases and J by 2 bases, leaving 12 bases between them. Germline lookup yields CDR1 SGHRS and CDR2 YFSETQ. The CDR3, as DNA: TGCGCCAGCAGCTTGGCCGGGGGCAGGGCTGGAAACACCATATATTTT. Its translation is CASSLAGGRAGNTIYF.

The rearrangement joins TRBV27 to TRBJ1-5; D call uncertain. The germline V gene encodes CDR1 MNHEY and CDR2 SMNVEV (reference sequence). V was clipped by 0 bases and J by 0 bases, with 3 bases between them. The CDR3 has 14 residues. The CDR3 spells CASSLSNSNQPQHF. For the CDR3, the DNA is TGTGCCAGCAGTTTATCGAATAGCAATCAGCCCCAGCATTTT.

The CDR3 loop is CASRTSGRVGTGELFF. DNA of the CDR3: TGTGCCTCCCGGACTAGCGGGAGGGTTGGCACCGGGGAGCTGTTTTTT. This chain links TRBV10-3 with TRBJ2-2; 15 bases are shared with TRBD2. With 11 bases clipped from V and 4 bases from J, the junction kept 8 bases outside the gene matches. Per the germline V gene, CDR1 is ENHRY and CDR2 is SYGVKD. The CDR3 sequence is 16 residues long.

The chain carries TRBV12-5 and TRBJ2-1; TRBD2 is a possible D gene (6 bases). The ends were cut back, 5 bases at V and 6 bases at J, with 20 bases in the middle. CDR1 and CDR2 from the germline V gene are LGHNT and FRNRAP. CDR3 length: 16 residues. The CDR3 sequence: CASGGQTSSERNEQFF. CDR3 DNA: TGTGCTAGTGGTGGTCAGACTAGTTCCGAGCGCAATGAGCAGTTCTTC.

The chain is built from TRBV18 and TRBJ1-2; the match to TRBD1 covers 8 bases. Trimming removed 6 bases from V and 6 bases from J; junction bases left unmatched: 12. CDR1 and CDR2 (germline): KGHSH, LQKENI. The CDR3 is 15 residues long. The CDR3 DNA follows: TGTGCCAGCTCGCCGGATCGTCGGGGACAGGATGGCTACACCTTC. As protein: CASSPDRRGQDGYTF.

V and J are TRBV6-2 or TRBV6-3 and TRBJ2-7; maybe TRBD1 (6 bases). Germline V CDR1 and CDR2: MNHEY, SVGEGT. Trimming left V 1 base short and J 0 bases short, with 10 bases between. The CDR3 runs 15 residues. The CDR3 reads CASSYFGTFSYEQYF. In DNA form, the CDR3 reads TGTGCCAGCAGTTACTTCGGGACATTCTCCTACGAGCAGTACTTC.

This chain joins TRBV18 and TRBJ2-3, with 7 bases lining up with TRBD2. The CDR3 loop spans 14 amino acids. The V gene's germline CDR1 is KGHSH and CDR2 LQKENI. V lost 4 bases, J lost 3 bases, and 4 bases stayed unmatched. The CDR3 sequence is CASSRGSGTDTQYF. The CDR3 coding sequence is TGTGCCAGCTCACGGGGTAGCGGGACAGATACGCAGTATTTT.

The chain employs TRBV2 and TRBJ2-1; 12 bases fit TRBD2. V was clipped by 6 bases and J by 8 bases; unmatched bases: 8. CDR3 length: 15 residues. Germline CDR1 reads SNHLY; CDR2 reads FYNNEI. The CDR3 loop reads CASRETSGRGDEQFF. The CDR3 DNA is TGTGCCAGCAGGGAGACTAGCGGGAGAGGCGATGAGCAGTTCTTC. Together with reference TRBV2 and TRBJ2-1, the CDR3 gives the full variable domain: EPEVTQTPSHQVTQMGQEVILRCVPISNHLYFYWYRQILGQKVEFLVSFYNNEISEKSEIFDDQFSVERPDGSNFTLKIRSTKLEDSAMYFCASRETSGRGDEQFFGPGTRLTVL.

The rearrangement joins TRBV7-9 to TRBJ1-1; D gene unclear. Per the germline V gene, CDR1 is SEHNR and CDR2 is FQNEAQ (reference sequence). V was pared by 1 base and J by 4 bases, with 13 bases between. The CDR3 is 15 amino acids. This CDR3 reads CASSLGPGALTEAFF. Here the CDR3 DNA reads TGTGCCAGCAGCTTAGGCCCGGGAGCACTCACTGAAGCTTTCTTT. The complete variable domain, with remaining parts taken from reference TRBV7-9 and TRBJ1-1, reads DTGVSQNPRHKITKRGQNVTFRCDPISEHNRLYWYRQTLGQGPEFLTYFQNEAQLEKSRLLSDRFSAERPKGSFSTLEIQRTEQGDSAMYLCASSLGPGALTEAFFGQGTRLTVV.

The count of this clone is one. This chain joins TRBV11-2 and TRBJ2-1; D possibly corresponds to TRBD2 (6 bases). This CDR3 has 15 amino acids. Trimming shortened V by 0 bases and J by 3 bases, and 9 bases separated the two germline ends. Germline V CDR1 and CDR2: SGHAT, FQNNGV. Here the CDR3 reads CASSLEGGRYNEQFF. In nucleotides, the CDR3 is TGTGCCAGCAGCTTAGAGGGGGGACGCTACAATGAGCAGTTCTTC.

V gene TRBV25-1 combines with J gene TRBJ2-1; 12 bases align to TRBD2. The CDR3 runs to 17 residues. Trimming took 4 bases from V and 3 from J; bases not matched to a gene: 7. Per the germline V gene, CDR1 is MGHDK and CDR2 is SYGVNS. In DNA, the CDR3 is TGTGCCAGCAGTGGTTCGACTAGCGGGAGAGACTACAATGAGCAGTTCTTC. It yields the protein CASSGSTSGRDYNEQFF.

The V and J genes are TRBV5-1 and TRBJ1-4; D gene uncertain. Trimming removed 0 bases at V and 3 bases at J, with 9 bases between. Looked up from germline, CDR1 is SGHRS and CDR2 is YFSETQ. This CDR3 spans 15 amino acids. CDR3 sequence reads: CASSLGGTANEKLFF. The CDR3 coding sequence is TGCGCCAGCAGCTTGGGGGGTACGGCTAATGAAAAACTGTTTTTT.

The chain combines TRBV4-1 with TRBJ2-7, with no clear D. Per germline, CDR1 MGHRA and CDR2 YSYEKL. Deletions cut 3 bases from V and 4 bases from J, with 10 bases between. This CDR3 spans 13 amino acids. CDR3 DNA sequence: TGCGCCAGCAGCCAGGCCCGAAATTACGAGCAGTACTTC. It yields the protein CASSQARNYEQYF.

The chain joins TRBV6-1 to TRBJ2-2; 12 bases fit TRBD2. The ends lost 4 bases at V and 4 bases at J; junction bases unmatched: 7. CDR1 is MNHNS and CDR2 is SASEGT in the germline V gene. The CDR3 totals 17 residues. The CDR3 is CASSGRLAGDTTGELFF. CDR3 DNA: TGTGCCAGCAGTGGGAGACTAGCGGGAGATACCACCGGGGAGCTGTTTTTT.

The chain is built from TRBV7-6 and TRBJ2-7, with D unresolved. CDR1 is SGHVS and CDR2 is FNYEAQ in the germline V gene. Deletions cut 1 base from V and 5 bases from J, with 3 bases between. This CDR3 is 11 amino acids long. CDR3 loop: CASSLEDEQYF. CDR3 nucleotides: TGTGCCAGCAGCTTAGAGGACGAGCAGTACTTC.

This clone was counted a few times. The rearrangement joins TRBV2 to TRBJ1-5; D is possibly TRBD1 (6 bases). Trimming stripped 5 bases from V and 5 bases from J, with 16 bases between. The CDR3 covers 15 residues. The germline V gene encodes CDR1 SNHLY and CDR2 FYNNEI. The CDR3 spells CASSYHQGLDQPQHF. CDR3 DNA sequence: TGTGCCAGCAGTTACCACCAGGGGCTGGATCAGCCCCAGCATTTT.

CDR3: CSVAPNTGELFF. CDR3 bases: TGCAGCGTAGCGCCGAACACCGGGGAGCTGTTTTTT. This sequence joins TRBV29-1 and TRBJ2-2; unclear D gene. V was trimmed by 6 bases and J by 0 bases, leaving 5 bases between them. Germline CDR1 is SQVTM and CDR2 is ANQGSEA. The CDR3 sequence is 12 residues long.

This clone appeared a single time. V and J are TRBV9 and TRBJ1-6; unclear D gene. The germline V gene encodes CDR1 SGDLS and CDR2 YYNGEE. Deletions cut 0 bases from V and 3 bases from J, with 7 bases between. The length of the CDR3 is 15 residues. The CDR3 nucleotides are TGTGCCAGCAGCGTAGAAGGAGTCTATAATTCACCCCTCCACTTT. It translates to CASSVEGVYNSPLHF.